The 5 T cell receptor beta chains given below trace back to one sample, sequenced in a study of low-dose radiotherapy and immunotherapy resistance in tumors. As to time point: after trial treatment. Treatment in this sample: LDRT plus nivolumab, ipilimumab, low-dose cyclophosphamide and aspirin (RACIN trial). For amplifying TCRs, the PCR ran for approximately 21 cycles with Phusion, which was used together with a constant-region primer and the adapter on the V primers. TCRdb analysed the reads with MiXCR anew, one entry per CDR3 protein. The repertoire includes some 52,000 distinct CDR3 sequences, around 33% of them detected once, and around 8% sits in the top ten. This sample comprised PBMCs, obtained after low-dose radiotherapy plus immunotherapy. The receptor source for this set is a male donor with rectosigmoid adenocarcinoma.

This clonotype was counted ten times or more. The chain recombines TRBV13 with TRBJ1-6, with 7 positions matching TRBD1. The CDR3 is made up of 17 amino acids. Losses at the gene ends were 2 bases for V and 7 bases for J; bases not matched to a gene: 11. Germline CDR1 reads PRHDT; CDR2 reads FYEKMQ (reference sequence). Written as DNA, the CDR3 is TGTGCCAGCAGCTTAAAGGTAACAGGGGCTTTCAATTCACCCCTCCACTTT. Translation gives CASSLKVTGAFNSPLHF.

This clonotype occurred many times. The chain is built from TRBV7-9 and TRBJ2-7; D is perhaps TRBD1 (7 bases). CDR1 is SEHNR, CDR2 FQNEAQ, per germline (reference sequence). V lost 10 bases and J 3 bases, leaving 13 bases between the germline ends. CDR3 length: 12 amino acids. CDR3 loop: CATGGYYYEQYF. The CDR3, as DNA: TGTGCCACAGGGGGGTATTACTACGAGCAGTACTTC.

This chain links TRBV20-1 with TRBJ2-1; a possible D gene is TRBD2 (5 bases). Germline CDR1 DFQATT, CDR2 SNEGSKA (reference sequence). The CDR3 contains 14 residues. Deletions cut 5 bases from V and 3 bases from J, with 14 bases between. CDR3 in amino acids: CSAVPGLHYNEQFF. DNA for the CDR3: TGCAGTGCTGTTCCAGGACTCCACTACAATGAGCAGTTCTTC.

In this sample, this clonotype turned up many times. The chain carries TRBV5-1 and TRBJ1-1, with 8 bases aligning to TRBD1. V was pared by 0 bases and J by 3 bases, with 1 base of the junction left unmatched. Germline loops: CDR1 SGHRS, CDR2 YFSETQ. This CDR3 has 14 amino acids. The CDR3 spells CASSLGQGYTEAFF. Here the CDR3 DNA reads TGCGCCAGCAGCTTGGGACAGGGGTACACTGAAGCTTTCTTT.

To note about this clonotype: This probably arose from a read error, given a far larger clone one base away. V usage is TRBV6-9 and J usage is TRBJ2-3, with D possibly matching TRBD1 (6 bases). The CDR3 loop spans 15 amino acids. Trimming removed 10 bases at V and 2 bases at J, with 19 bases between. CDR1 and CDR2 (germline): MNHGY, SVAAGI. The CDR3 nucleotides read TGTGCCATCTGTATGGCACAGGGCCCCACAGATACGCAGTATTTT. This gives the protein CAICMAQGPTDTQYF.